Below are 17 T cell receptor beta chains sequenced from a single sample in a study of blood T cell repertoires in COVID-19. The protocol was immunoSEQ multiplex PCR, while the TCRdb copy is restricted to in-frame clones and leaves out a portion. Altogether approximately 470,000 clones are present, about nine tenths being singletons, with the ten largest covering about 0.75%. Sequencing was done on a sample of PBMCs or T cells enriched from blood (not recorded which). The receptors come from a woman under 30 who had recovered from COVID-19.

The chain links TRBV4-2 to TRBJ2-5; 13 bases map to TRBD2. J gave up 12 bases and V 0 bases, and 13 bases lay outside the gene matches. Looked up from germline, CDR1 is LGHNA and CDR2 is YNFKEQ. There are 17 residues in the CDR3. CDR3 DNA: TGTGCCAGCAGCCAAGATCCCCTAACTAGCGGGGGGGCGCCTGAGTACTTC. Its protein product is CASSQDPLTSGGAPEYF.

This clone appeared a few times. The rearrangement links TRBV2 to TRBJ1-1, with D possibly TRBD1 on 5 matching bases. The CDR3 contains 13 residues. V lost 8 bases to trimming and J lost 1 base, with 11 bases between them. Germline CDR1 reads SNHLY; CDR2 reads FYNNEI. This chain's CDR3 is CASATAKNTEAFF. The CDR3 DNA reads TGTGCCAGCGCGACAGCTAAGAACACTGAAGCTTTCTTT.

This chain uses TRBV11-2 with TRBJ1-4; unclear D gene. Trimming took 4 bases from V and 8 from J, leaving 14 bases between them. The CDR3 consists of 14 residues. CDR1 SGHAT and CDR2 FQNNGV come from the germline V gene. The CDR3 sequence is CASSSLRGEEKLFF. DNA for the CDR3: TGTGCCAGCAGCTCCCTCCGGGGTGAGGAAAAACTGTTTTTT.

The chain couples TRBV29-1 to TRBJ1-3, with no clear D. The CDR3 has 14 amino acids. V was shortened by 6 bases and J by 0 bases, with 12 bases between the two germline ends. Germline loops: CDR1 SQVTM, CDR2 ANQGSEA. CDR3: CSVTVGHSGNTIYF. The CDR3 DNA sequence: TGCAGCGTGACTGTCGGCCACTCTGGAAACACCATATATTTT.

The chain has TRBV19 and TRBJ1-4, with 7 bases aligning to TRBD1. The germline CDR1 and CDR2 sequences are LNHDA and SQIVND (reference sequence). With 5 bases clipped from V and 8 bases from J, the junction kept 8 bases outside the gene matches. The CDR3 totals 14 residues. Written as DNA, the CDR3 is TGTGCCAGTAGTCCTCGACAGGGAAAGGAAAAACTGTTTTTT. Translation gives CASSPRQGKEKLFF. Filled out from reference TRBV19 and TRBJ1-4, the complete variable domain reads DGGITQSPKYLFRKEGQNVTLSCEQNLNHDAMYWYRQDPGQGLRLIYYSQIVNDFQKGDIAEGYSVSREKKESFPLTVTSAQKNPTAFYLCASSPRQGKEKLFFGSGTQLSVL.

The gene calls are TRBV4-2 and TRBJ2-4; 7 nucleotides match TRBD1. The germline gives CDR1 LGHNA, CDR2 YNFKEQ. The CDR3 runs to 15 residues. Trimming cost V 0 bases and J 7 bases; bases outside gene matches: 6. CDR3 nucleotide sequence: TGTGCCAGCAGCCAAGACTTGACAGGGAAGAACATTCAGTACTTC. Translated, it gives CASSQDLTGKNIQYF.

The chain is built from TRBV18 and TRBJ2-7, with 7 bases identical to TRBD1. Unmatched junction bases numbered 4, after V lost 6 bases and J lost 2 bases. The CDR3 is 13 amino acids. Germline CDR1 and CDR2: KGHSH and LQKENI. In DNA, the CDR3 is TGTGCCAGCTCTCCCGACAGGGCCTACGAGCAGTACTTC. Its translation: CASSPDRAYEQYF.

The sample holds one count of this clone. The chain recombines TRBV12-5 with TRBJ2-3, with D possibly TRBD1 on 5 matching bases. The germline V gene encodes CDR1 LGHNT and CDR2 FRNRAP. The CDR3 spans 19 residues. V was trimmed by 0 bases and J by 3 bases, leaving 22 bases between them. DNA for the CDR3: TGTGCTAGTGGTTTGGTACGAGATGGGGCAGAGGTTTTTACAGATACGCAGTATTTT. Its translation: CASGLVRDGAEVFTDTQYF.

The rearrangement links TRBV5-6 to TRBJ1-3; 7 nucleotides agree with TRBD1. Germline-derived CDR1 and CDR2 are SGHDT and YYEEEE. The trim removed 3 bases at V and 3 bases at J, leaving 6 bases unmatched. This CDR3 is 15 amino acids long. CDR3 region: CASSSPTGVGNTIYF. The CDR3 DNA follows: TGTGCCAGCAGCTCCCCTACAGGGGTTGGAAACACCATATATTTT.

V usage is TRBV5-1 and J usage is TRBJ1-1; tentatively, D is TRBD1 (5 bases). Germline CDR1 is SGHRS and CDR2 is YFSETQ. V lost 0 bases to trimming and J lost 5 bases, with 14 bases between them. There are 15 residues in the CDR3. The chain's CDR3 is CASSLEQGDRTEAFF. In DNA, the CDR3 is TGCGCCAGCAGCTTGGAGCAGGGCGATAGGACTGAAGCTTTCTTT.

The chain carries TRBV5-5 and TRBJ1-2; the D is unclear. Trimming cost V 7 bases and J 5 bases, with 9 bases left between them. The CDR3 spans 11 residues. The germline CDR1 and CDR2 sequences are SGHKS and YYEKEE (reference sequence). As DNA, the CDR3 is TGTGCCAGCGGGCTAAGTTATGGCTACACCTTC. It translates to CASGLSYGYTF. Full variable domain (rest looked up from reference TRBV5-5 and TRBJ1-2): DAGVTQSPTHLIKTRGQQVTLRCSPISGHKSVSWYQQVLGQGPQFIFQYYEKEERGRGNFPDRFSARQFPNYSSELNVNALLLGDSALYLCASGLSYGYTFGSGTRLTVV.

The J gene is TRBJ2-2, the V gene TRBV4-2, with TRBD2 matching 11 bases. V shed 0 bases and J 4 bases; nucleotides not matched to a gene: 13. CDR3 length equals 20 residues. The germline V gene encodes CDR1 LGHNA and CDR2 YNFKEQ. The CDR3 protein is CASSQDGRVAGGRGTGELFF. The CDR3 DNA follows: TGTGCCAGCAGCCAAGATGGTAGGGTAGCGGGGGGGCGCGGCACCGGGGAGCTGTTTTTT.

This chain connects TRBV24-1 to TRBJ2-1; TRBD2 agrees at 9 bases. V lost 5 bases and J lost 0; bases outside the gene matches: 4. The length of the CDR3 is 16 residues. Germline V gives CDR1 KGHDR, CDR2 SFDVKD. CDR3: CATSGGRGVSYNEQFF. The CDR3 coding sequence is TGTGCCACCAGTGGCGGGAGGGGGGTCTCCTACAATGAGCAGTTCTTC.

The chain is built from TRBV19 and TRBJ1-5; no firm D call. With 0 bases removed from V and 7 bases from J, the gap between germline ends came to 4 bases. The CDR3 sequence is 12 residues long. Germline values: CDR1 LNHDA, CDR2 SQIVND (reference sequence). The CDR3 sequence: CASSIDVQPQHF. The DNA of the CDR3 is TGTGCCAGTAGTATAGATGTACAGCCCCAGCATTTT.

The J gene is TRBJ2-7, the V gene TRBV6-6, with D perhaps matching TRBD2 (7 bases). The germline V gene has CDR1 MNHNY and CDR2 SVGAGI (reference sequence). The CDR3 is made up of 15 amino acids. V was clipped by 10 bases and J by 5 bases, with 24 bases between them. CDR3 in amino acids: CATSPPSGGRDEQYF. The CDR3, as DNA: TGTGCCACCTCGCCACCCTCGGGGGGCCGGGACGAGCAGTACTTC.

This clone was picked up one time. J is TRBJ2-5 and V is TRBV10-3; no reliable D call. Germline V gene lookup returns CDR1 ENHRY and CDR2 SYGVKD. The CDR3 extends over 15 amino acids. Trimming took 0 bases from V and 1 from J, leaving 9 bases between them. The CDR3 bases are TGTGCCATCAGTGAGTCTCCAGGCCGCCAAGAGACCCAGTACTTC. Encoded protein: CAISESPGRQETQYF.

The V and J genes are TRBV19 and TRBJ2-4; D ambiguous. CDR1 and CDR2 (germline): LNHDA, SQIVND (reference sequence). The length of the CDR3 is 13 residues. V lost 4 bases and J lost 6, with 10 bases in between. The CDR3 here is CASSTRGTNIQYF. The CDR3 DNA follows: TGTGCCAGTAGTACCCGAGGAACAAACATTCAGTACTTC.